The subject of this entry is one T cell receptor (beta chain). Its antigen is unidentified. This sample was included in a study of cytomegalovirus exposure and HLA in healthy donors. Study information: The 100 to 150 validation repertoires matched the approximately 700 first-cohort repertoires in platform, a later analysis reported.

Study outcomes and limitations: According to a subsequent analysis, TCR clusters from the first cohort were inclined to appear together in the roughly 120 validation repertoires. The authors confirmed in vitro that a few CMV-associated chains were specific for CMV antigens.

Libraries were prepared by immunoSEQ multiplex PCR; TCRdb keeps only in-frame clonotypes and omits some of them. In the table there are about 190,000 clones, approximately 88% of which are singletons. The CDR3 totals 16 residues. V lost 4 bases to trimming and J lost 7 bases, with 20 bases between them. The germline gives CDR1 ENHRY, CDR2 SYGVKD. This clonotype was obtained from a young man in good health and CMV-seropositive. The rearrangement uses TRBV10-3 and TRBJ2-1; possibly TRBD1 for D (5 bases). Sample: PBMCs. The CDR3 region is CAISGSPRQSLNEQFF. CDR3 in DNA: TGTGCCATCAGTGGTAGTCCGAGACAGTCACTTAATGAGCAGTTCTTC.